Each of the 9 T cell receptor beta chains below was sequenced from the same sample in a study of cytomegalovirus exposure and HLA in healthy donors. The PCR made use of 60 Vbeta and 13 Jbeta primers. Method: immunoSEQ multiplex PCR; TCRdb's copy keeps in-frame clones and lacks some. The sample holds about 130,000 clones, roughly 85% seen once. Sequencing used PBMCs. These receptor sequences come from a middle-aged man in good health and CMV-seropositive.

This clone has only a few counts. This chain joins TRBV28 and TRBJ1-6; TRBD1 aligns across 8 bases. The germline V gene has CDR1 MDHEN and CDR2 SYDVKM. The J segment lost 1 base and the V segment lost 6 bases, leaving 5 bases of the junction unmatched. CDR3 length equals 16 residues. CDR3 residues: CASRFQGASYNSPLHF. The CDR3 DNA reads TGTGCCAGCAGGTTCCAGGGGGCATCCTATAATTCACCCCTCCACTTT. The full variable domain, completed using reference TRBV28 and TRBJ1-6, is DVKVTQSSRYLVKRTGEKVFLECVQDMDHENMFWYRQDPGLGLRLIYFSYDVKMKEKGDIPEGYSVSREKKERFSLILESASTNQTSMYLCASRFQGASYNSPLHFGNGTRLTVT.

The rearrangement joins TRBV6-4 to TRBJ2-3; 8 nucleotides agree with TRBD2. The CDR3 has 16 amino acids. V trimming: 3 bases; J trimming: 2 bases; junction bases outside the gene matches: 7. Germline CDR1 MRHNA, CDR2 SNTAGT. The CDR3 is CASSEIGTRNTDTQYF. Written as DNA, the CDR3 is TGTGCCAGCAGTGAAATAGGGACTAGAAACACAGATACGCAGTATTTT.

The chain uses TRBV2 and TRBJ1-6; 7 positions match TRBD1. The CDR3 runs to 14 residues. Trimming took 8 bases from V and 7 from J; bases not matched to a gene: 8. Germline assignment: CDR1 SNHLY and CDR2 FYNNEI. The DNA for the CDR3 is TGTGCCAGCTACCGGGACAGCCAAAATTCACCCCTCCACTTT. The encoded protein is CASYRDSQNSPLHF.

This clone was counted only a few times. The CDR3 region is CASSHGTTYYEQYF. DNA for the CDR3: TGTGCCAGCAGTCACGGGACAACCTACTACGAGCAGTACTTC. The chain combines TRBV28 with TRBJ2-7, with D perhaps TRBD1 (6 bases). CDR1 and CDR2 (germline): MDHEN, SYDVKM. The V gene lost 5 bases and the J gene lost 3 bases, with 14 bases spanning the gap. The CDR3 runs 14 residues.

V usage is TRBV7-7 and J usage is TRBJ2-1, with 14 bases identical to TRBD2. CDR3 length: 16 amino acids. The germline gives CDR1 SSHAT, CDR2 FNYEAQ (reference sequence). The junction had 4 bases not matched to a gene; V was cut back by 2 bases and J by 7 bases. The CDR3 DNA sequence: TGTGCCAGCAGCTTATGGGGGACTAGCGGGAGTAATGAGCAGTTCTTC. Translated: CASSLWGTSGSNEQFF.

Comments on this clone: A junction end diverges from the germline sequence, so it may reflect a read error. The chain has TRBV7-7 and TRBJ2-7; D not certain. The germline V gene has CDR1 SSHAT and CDR2 FNYEAQ (reference sequence). The CDR3 runs 14 residues. CDR3 sequence reads: CASSLYLGSHEQYF. CDR3 DNA sequence: TGTGCTAGCAGCTTATACCTAGGTTCTCACGAGCAGTACTTC.

This clone has just a few counts. This chain joins TRBV5-1 and TRBJ1-1, with 7 bases fitting TRBD1. CDR3 size: 17 residues. The germline V gene encodes CDR1 SGHRS and CDR2 YFSETQ. The trim removed 0 bases at V and 5 bases at J, leaving 13 bases unmatched. CDR3 DNA sequence: TGCGCCAGCAGCTTGGCCCTTTGGACAGGCGGTCAAACTGAAGCTTTCTTT. Translated: CASSLALWTGGQTEAFF.

Only a few counts were recorded for this clone. The chain links TRBV28 to TRBJ2-3, with TRBD1 identical over 8 bases. CDR1 is MDHEN and CDR2 is SYDVKM in the germline V gene. The CDR3 consists of 17 residues. With V trimmed by 6 bases and J by 1 base, 12 bases remained unmatched. In nucleotides, the CDR3 is TGTGCCAGCAGCCGAGCCGGGACAGGACAGGGCACAGATACGCAGTATTTT. Its translation: CASSRAGTGQGTDTQYF. Filled out from reference TRBV28 and TRBJ2-3, the complete variable domain reads DVKVTQSSRYLVKRTGEKVFLECVQDMDHENMFWYRQDPGLGLRLIYFSYDVKMKEKGDIPEGYSVSREKKERFSLILESASTNQTSMYLCASSRAGTGQGTDTQYFGPGTRLTVL.

This clone was recorded only once. The chain employs TRBV5-1 and TRBJ2-7; 8 bases are a match to TRBD2. The germline V gene has CDR1 SGHRS and CDR2 YFSETQ. V trimming: 3 bases; J trimming: 3 bases; junction bases outside the gene matches: 5. The CDR3 totals 14 residues. CDR3 DNA: TGCGCCAGCAGCTCGACGCTAGCGGGCTACGAGCAGTACTTC. Translation: CASSSTLAGYEQYF.